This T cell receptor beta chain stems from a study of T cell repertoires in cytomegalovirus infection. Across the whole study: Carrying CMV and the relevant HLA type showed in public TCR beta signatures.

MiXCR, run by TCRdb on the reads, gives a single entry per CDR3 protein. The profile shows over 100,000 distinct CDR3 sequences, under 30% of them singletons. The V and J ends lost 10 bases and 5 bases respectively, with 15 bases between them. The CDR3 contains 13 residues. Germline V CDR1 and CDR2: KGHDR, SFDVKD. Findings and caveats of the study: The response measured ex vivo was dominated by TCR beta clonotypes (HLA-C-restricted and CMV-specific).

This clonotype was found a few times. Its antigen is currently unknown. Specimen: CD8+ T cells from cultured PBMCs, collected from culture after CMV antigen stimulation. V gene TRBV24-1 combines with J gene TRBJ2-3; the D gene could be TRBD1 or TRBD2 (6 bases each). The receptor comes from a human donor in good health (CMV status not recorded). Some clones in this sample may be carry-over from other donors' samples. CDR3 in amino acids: CATGTGAQDTQYF. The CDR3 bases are TGTGCCACTGGAACGGGGGCTCAAGATACGCAGTATTTT.